This TCR beta chain was found in a study of T-cell reconstitution after alpha-beta-depleted transplantation in children. The ends lost 5 bases at V and 3 bases at J; junction bases unmatched: 5. CDR3 length: 14 residues. It was with unique molecular identifiers that the TCRbeta library was prepared. One entry per CDR3 protein results from TCRdb running MiXCR on the PCR reads. The table shows around 380,000 distinct CDR3 sequences, with approximately 10% occurring only once. This specimen was PBMCs from the stem cell graft donor, taken from the stem cell graft. The TCR sequence derives from a human donor who donated a stem cell graft to a child with acute myeloid leukemia. This chain uses TRBV12-3 or TRBV12-4 with TRBJ1-2; 8 positions agree with TRBD1. CDR3 DNA: TGTGCCAGCAGTCCCGACAGGGGATACTATGGCTACACCTTC. Translated, it gives CASSPDRGYYGYTF.